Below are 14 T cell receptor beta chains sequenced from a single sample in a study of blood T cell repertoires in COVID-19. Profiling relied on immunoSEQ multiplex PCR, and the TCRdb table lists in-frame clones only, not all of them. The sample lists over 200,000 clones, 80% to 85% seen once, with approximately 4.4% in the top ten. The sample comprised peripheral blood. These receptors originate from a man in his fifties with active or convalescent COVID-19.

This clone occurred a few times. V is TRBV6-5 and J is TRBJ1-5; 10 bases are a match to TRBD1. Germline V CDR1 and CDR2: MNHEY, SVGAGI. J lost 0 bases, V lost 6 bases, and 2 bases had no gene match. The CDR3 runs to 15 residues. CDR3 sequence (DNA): TGTGCCAGCAGGGACAGGGGGTATAGCAATCAGCCCCAGCATTTT. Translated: CASRDRGYSNQPQHF.

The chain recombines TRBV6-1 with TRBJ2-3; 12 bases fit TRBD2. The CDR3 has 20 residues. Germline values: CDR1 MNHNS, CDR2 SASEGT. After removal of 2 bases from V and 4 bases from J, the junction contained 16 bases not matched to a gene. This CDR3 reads CASSEPPARLAGGFADTQYF. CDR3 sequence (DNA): TGTGCCAGCAGTGAACCTCCTGCTCGGCTAGCGGGGGGGTTTGCAGATACGCAGTATTTT.

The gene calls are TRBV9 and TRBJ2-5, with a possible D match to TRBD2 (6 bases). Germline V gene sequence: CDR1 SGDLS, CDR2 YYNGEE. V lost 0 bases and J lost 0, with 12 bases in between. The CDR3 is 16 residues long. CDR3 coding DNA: TGTGCCAGCAGCGTAGGTGCCGGGGGACACCAAGAGACCCAGTACTTC. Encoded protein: CASSVGAGGHQETQYF.

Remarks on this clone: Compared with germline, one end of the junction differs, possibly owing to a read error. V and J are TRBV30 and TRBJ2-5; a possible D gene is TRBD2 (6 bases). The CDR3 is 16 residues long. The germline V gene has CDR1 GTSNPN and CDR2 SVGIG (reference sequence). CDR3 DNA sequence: TGTGGCTGGAGTGGCCTTCCGGGGACGGAGGGAGAGACCCAGTACTTC. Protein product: CGWSGLPGTEGETQYF.

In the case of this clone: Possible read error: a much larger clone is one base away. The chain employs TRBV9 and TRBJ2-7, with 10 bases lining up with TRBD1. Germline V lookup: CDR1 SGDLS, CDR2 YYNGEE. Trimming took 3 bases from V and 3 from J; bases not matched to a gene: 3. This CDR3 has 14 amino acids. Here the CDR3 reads CASSAGTGVYEQYF. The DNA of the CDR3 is TGTGCCAGCAGCGCCGGGACAGGGGTCTACGAGCAGTACTTC. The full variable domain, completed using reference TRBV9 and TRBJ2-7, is DSGVTQTPKHLITATGQRVTLRCSPRSGDLSVYWYQQSLDQGLQFLIQYYNGEERAKGNILERFSAQQFPDLHSELNLSSLELGDSALYFCASSAGTGVYEQYFGPGTRLTVT.

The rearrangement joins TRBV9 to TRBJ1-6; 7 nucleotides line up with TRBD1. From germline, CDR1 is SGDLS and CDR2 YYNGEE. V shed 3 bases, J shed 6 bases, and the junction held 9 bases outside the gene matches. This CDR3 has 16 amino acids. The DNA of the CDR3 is TGTGCCAGCAGCGAGGGGGCAGGGAGTGTTAATTCACCCCTCCACTTT. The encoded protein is CASSEGAGSVNSPLHF.

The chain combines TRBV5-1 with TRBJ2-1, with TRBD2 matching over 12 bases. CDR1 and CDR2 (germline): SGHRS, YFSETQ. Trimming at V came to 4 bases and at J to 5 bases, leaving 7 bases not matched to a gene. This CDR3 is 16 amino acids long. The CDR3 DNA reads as TGCGCCAGCAGCCCTGCTAGCGGGGGGGTTGACAATGAGCAGTTCTTC. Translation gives CASSPASGGVDNEQFF. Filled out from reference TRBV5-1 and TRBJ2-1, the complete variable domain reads KAGVTQTPRYLIKTRGQQVTLSCSPISGHRSVSWYQQTPGQGLQFLFEYFSETQRNKGNFPGRFSGRQFSNSRSEMNVSTLELGDSALYLCASSPASGGVDNEQFFGPGTRLTVL.

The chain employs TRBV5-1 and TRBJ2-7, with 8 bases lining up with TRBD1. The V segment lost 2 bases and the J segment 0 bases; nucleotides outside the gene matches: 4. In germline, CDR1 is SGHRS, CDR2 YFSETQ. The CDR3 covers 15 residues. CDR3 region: CASSFSTGGSYEQYF. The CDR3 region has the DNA TGCGCCAGCAGCTTCTCCACAGGGGGCTCCTACGAGCAGTACTTC. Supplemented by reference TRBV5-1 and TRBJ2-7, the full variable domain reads KAGVTQTPRYLIKTRGQQVTLSCSPISGHRSVSWYQQTPGQGLQFLFEYFSETQRNKGNFPGRFSGRQFSNSRSEMNVSTLELGDSALYLCASSFSTGGSYEQYFGPGTRLTVT.

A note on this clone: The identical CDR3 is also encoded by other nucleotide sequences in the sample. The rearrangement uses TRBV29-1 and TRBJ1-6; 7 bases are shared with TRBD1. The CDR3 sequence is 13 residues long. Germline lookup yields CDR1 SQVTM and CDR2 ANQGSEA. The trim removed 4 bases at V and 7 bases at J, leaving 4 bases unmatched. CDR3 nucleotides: TGCAGCGTTGGACAGGGTGGAAATTCACCCCTCCACTTT. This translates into CSVGQGGNSPLHF.

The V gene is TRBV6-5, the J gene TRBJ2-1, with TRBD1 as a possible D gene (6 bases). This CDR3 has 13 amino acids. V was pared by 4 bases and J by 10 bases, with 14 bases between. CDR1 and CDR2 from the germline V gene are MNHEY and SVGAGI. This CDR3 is CASSSGQFREQFF. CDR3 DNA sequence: TGTGCCAGCAGTTCCGGACAGTTCAGGGAGCAGTTCTTC.

Here the CDR3 reads CASSLGGQGYLGGYTF. CDR3 nucleotides: TGTGCCAGCAGCTTAGGTGGACAGGGATATTTGGGCGGCTACACCTTC. This sequence joins TRBV7-9 and TRBJ1-2; TRBD1 matches 8 bases. Germline V lookup: CDR1 SEHNR, CDR2 FQNEAQ (reference sequence). V lost 1 base and J lost 8; bases outside the gene matches: 12. The CDR3 contains 16 residues.

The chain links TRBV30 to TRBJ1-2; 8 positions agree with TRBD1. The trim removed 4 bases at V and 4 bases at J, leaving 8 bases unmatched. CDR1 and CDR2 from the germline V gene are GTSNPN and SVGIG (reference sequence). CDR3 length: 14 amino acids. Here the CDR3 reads CAWKRRGRFYGYTF. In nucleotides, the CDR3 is TGTGCCTGGAAACGCAGGGGGCGCTTCTATGGCTACACCTTC.

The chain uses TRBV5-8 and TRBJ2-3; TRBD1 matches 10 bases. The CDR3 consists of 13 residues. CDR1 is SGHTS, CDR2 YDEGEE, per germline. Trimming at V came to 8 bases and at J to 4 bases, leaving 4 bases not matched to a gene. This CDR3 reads CASRGTGADTQYF. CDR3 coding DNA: TGTGCCAGTCGGGGGACAGGGGCAGATACGCAGTATTTT.

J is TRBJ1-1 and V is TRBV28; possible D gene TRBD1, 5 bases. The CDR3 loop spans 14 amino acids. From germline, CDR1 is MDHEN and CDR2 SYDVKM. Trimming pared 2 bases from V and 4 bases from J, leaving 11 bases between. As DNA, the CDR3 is TGTGCCAGCAGTTTAGGAGGGGCTGGCACTGAAGCTTTCTTT. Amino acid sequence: CASSLGGAGTEAFF.